These 32 T cell receptor beta chains share one sample of origin, sequenced in a study of shared clonotypes between healthy human individuals. Some clones are missing from TCRdb's copy, which holds only in-frame ones; the method was immunoSEQ multiplex PCR. The data show about 530,000 clones, around 96% seen once. The sample consisted of naive CD4+ T cells sorted from blood. Subset: CD45RA+ positively selected. These TCRs come from a woman aged 25 to 39 in good health.

V usage is TRBV19 and J usage is TRBJ1-1; TRBD1 might be the D (6 bases). Deletions cut 10 bases from V and 2 bases from J, with 14 bases between. CDR1 and CDR2 (germline): LNHDA, SQIVND (reference sequence). This CDR3 region has 13 residues. This chain's CDR3 is CATSRGHNTEAFF. The CDR3 DNA follows: TGTGCCACTTCCCGGGGGCACAACACTGAAGCTTTCTTT.

Concerning this clone itself: The identical CDR3 is also encoded by other nucleotide sequences in the sample. The chain combines TRBV5-1 with TRBJ2-7; D is unclear. CDR3 length equals 14 residues. The V and J ends lost 0 bases and 1 base respectively, with 8 bases between them. Germline assignment: CDR1 SGHRS and CDR2 YFSETQ. The DNA for the CDR3 is TGCGCCAGCAGCTTGGTCCCGGGTTCCTACGAGCAGTACTTC. Translating it yields CASSLVPGSYEQYF.

The chain couples TRBV2 to TRBJ1-2; 8 positions agree with TRBD1. V trimming: 7 bases; J trimming: 2 bases; junction bases outside the gene matches: 9. Germline assignment: CDR1 SNHLY and CDR2 FYNNEI. CDR3 length equals 15 residues. The CDR3 DNA is TGTGCCAGCACTTTAGGACAGGGTTCGAACTATGGCTACACCTTC. Translated, it gives CASTLGQGSNYGYTF.

This chain joins TRBV2 and TRBJ2-7, with D uncertain. Germline assignment: CDR1 SNHLY and CDR2 FYNNEI. V lost 1 base to trimming and J lost 1 base, with 17 bases between them. This CDR3 is built from 17 residues. CDR3 nucleotides: TGTGCCAGCAGTGAAGACTTCGGGTTTGGGAAGTCCTACGAGCAGTACTTC. This encodes CASSEDFGFGKSYEQYF.

The rearrangement joins TRBV6-5 to TRBJ1-2; D is unresolved. In germline, CDR1 is MNHEY, CDR2 SVGAGI. The CDR3 totals 13 residues. V lost 1 base and J 1 base, leaving 4 bases between the germline ends. CDR3 bases: TGTGCCAGCAGTTACTTCGGTAACTATGGCTACACCTTC. Translating gives CASSYFGNYGYTF.

DNA of the CDR3: TGTGCCAGCAGTTTATCGATGGTTGGGGGCACTGAAGCTTTCTTT. Protein product: CASSLSMVGGTEAFF. The V call is TRBV27, the J call TRBJ1-1, with D possibly matching TRBD1 (5 bases). This CDR3 region has 15 residues. From germline, CDR1 is MNHEY and CDR2 SMNVEV (reference sequence). The V end lost 0 bases, the J end lost 4 bases, and 12 bases lay between the germline ends.

This chain joins TRBV28 and TRBJ2-3; D possibly corresponds to TRBD2 (5 bases). The CDR3 is made up of 16 amino acids. With 6 bases removed from V and 1 base from J, the gap between germline ends came to 17 bases. Germline CDR1 is MDHEN and CDR2 is SYDVKM. The CDR3 protein is CASSGSWAGGTDTQYF. For the CDR3, the DNA is TGTGCCAGCAGCGGGTCTTGGGCGGGCGGCACAGATACGCAGTATTTT.

This rearrangement joins TRBV28 to TRBJ1-1; 9 bases map to TRBD1. With V trimmed by 5 bases and J by 3 bases, 7 bases remained unmatched. Germline V lookup: CDR1 MDHEN, CDR2 SYDVKM. CDR3 length equals 15 residues. DNA for the CDR3: TGTGCCAGCAGTCTTGACAGGGGGAGTGACACTGAAGCTTTCTTT. This translates into CASSLDRGSDTEAFF.

The chain carries TRBV5-1 and TRBJ2-2; TRBD1 might be the D (5 bases). The germline gives CDR1 SGHRS, CDR2 YFSETQ. V was shortened by 0 bases and J by 3 bases, with 9 bases between the two germline ends. The CDR3 is 15 residues long. As DNA, the CDR3 is TGCGCCAGCAGCTTGGTGGGCAGGGACACCGGGGAGCTGTTTTTT. Amino acid sequence: CASSLVGRDTGELFF.

The genes are TRBV7-7 and TRBJ2-1, with D unresolved. CDR1 and CDR2 (germline): SSHAT, FNYEAQ (reference sequence). The CDR3 covers 15 residues. The V end was cut by 4 bases, the J end by 0 bases, with 10 bases between. CDR3 coding DNA: TGTGCCAGCAGCTCCCTCTTTAGCTCCTACAATGAGCAGTTCTTC. Its protein is CASSSLFSSYNEQFF.

The V call is TRBV4-1, the J call TRBJ2-1, with 8 bases fitting TRBD2. Per germline, CDR1 MGHRA and CDR2 YSYEKL. There are 19 residues in the CDR3. V shed 4 bases and J 12 bases; nucleotides not matched to a gene: 26. CDR3 in amino acids: CASSRWPRDIDRGTSPQFF. In DNA form, the CDR3 reads TGCGCCAGCAGCCGATGGCCCCGGGACATCGACCGAGGGACTAGTCCGCAGTTCTTC.

V usage is TRBV4-1 and J usage is TRBJ2-5; a weak D match, TRBD1 (5 bases). CDR3 length: 15 amino acids. Germline V gene lookup returns CDR1 MGHRA and CDR2 YSYEKL. Trimming removed 3 bases from V and 11 bases from J, with 22 bases in between. CDR3 loop: CASSQPDKREIGQYF. As DNA, the CDR3 is TGCGCCAGCAGCCAGCCGGACAAGCGTGAGATCGGGCAGTACTTC.

CDR3 sequence: CASSWTRQGRGYTF. CDR3 DNA sequence: TGTGCCAGCAGTTGGACCCGACAGGGTCGTGGCTACACCTTC. The rearrangement uses TRBV27 and TRBJ1-2; 7 nucleotides align to TRBD1. Losses at the gene ends were 4 bases for V and 7 bases for J; bases not matched to a gene: 9. The CDR3 has 14 amino acids. Germline CDR1 and CDR2: MNHEY and SMNVEV (reference sequence).

This clone was observed once. CDR3 DNA sequence: TGTGCCCGGGGGGGGAACCCCACAGATACGCAGTATTTT. Its protein is CARGGNPTDTQYF. The chain recombines TRBV2 with TRBJ2-3; 8 positions match TRBD2. With V trimmed by 11 bases and J by 2 bases, 6 bases remained unmatched. The germline gives CDR1 SNHLY, CDR2 FYNNEI. The CDR3 is 13 residues long.

The rearrangement joins TRBV5-1 to TRBJ2-5; tentatively, D is TRBD1 (5 bases). V was trimmed by 4 bases and J by 4 bases, leaving 11 bases between them. CDR3 size: 13 residues. Germline CDR1 reads SGHRS; CDR2 reads YFSETQ. The DNA of the CDR3 is TGCGCCAGCAGCGTGGTGGGGCTAGAGACCCAGTACTTC. This translates into CASSVVGLETQYF. Supplemented by reference TRBV5-1 and TRBJ2-5, the full variable domain reads KAGVTQTPRYLIKTRGQQVTLSCSPISGHRSVSWYQQTPGQGLQFLFEYFSETQRNKGNFPGRFSGRQFSNSRSEMNVSTLELGDSALYLCASSVVGLETQYFGPGTRLLVL.

This chain joins TRBV7-9 and TRBJ2-7; 10 bases are shared with TRBD1. CDR1 is SEHNR and CDR2 is FQNEAQ in the germline V gene (reference sequence). CDR3 length: 15 residues. Trimming at V came to 0 bases and at J to 3 bases, leaving 2 bases not matched to a gene. The CDR3 loop is CASSLAGQGVYEQYF. DNA of the CDR3: TGTGCCAGCAGCTTAGCCGGACAGGGGGTCTACGAGCAGTACTTC.

J is TRBJ1-4 and V is TRBV5-5; 11 nucleotides line up with TRBD1. With 4 bases clipped from V and 8 bases from J, the junction kept 4 bases outside the gene matches. CDR3 length: 14 residues. CDR1 and CDR2 from the germline V gene are SGHKS and YYEKEE (reference sequence). The CDR3, as DNA: TGTGCCAGCAGCCCGGGACAGGGGGAAGAAAAACTGTTTTTT. It is translated as CASSPGQGEEKLFF.

The chain has TRBV27 and TRBJ2-2; 9 positions agree with TRBD1. V shed 3 bases, J shed 7 bases, and the junction held 9 bases outside the gene matches. CDR3 length: 16 residues. Germline V gene lookup returns CDR1 MNHEY and CDR2 SMNVEV (reference sequence). CDR3 in DNA: TGTGCCAGCAGTTTGGACAGGGGACCGGGCGGCGGGGAGCTGTTTTTT. Residues: CASSLDRGPGGGELFF.

The chain combines TRBV11-2 with TRBJ2-5; D tentatively fits TRBD1 or TRBD2 (5 bases each). CDR1 SGHAT and CDR2 FQNNGV come from the germline V gene. The CDR3 is 15 amino acids. Trimming pared 3 bases from V and 5 bases from J, leaving 16 bases between. The CDR3, as DNA: TGTGCCAGCAGCTTGGGGGACGGCCATACGGAGACCCAGTACTTC. Its protein product is CASSLGDGHTETQYF.

The genes are TRBV28 and TRBJ2-5; 9 bases align to TRBD1. TRBJ2-7 explains the end of the DNA better; the J call may be wrong. The CDR3 covers 14 residues. Germline V gene lookup returns CDR1 MDHEN and CDR2 SYDVKM. In nucleotides, the CDR3 is TGTGCCAGCAGTTCCGGACAGGGGATGGGCGAGCAGTACTTC. Protein sequence: CASSSGQGMGEQYF.

Concerning this clone itself: This CDR3 is also generated by other DNA sequences in the sample. The CDR3 loop reads CASSLYSYEQYF. The CDR3 coding sequence is TGTGCCAGCAGTCTCTACAGCTACGAGCAGTACTTC. J is TRBJ2-7 and V is TRBV28; D gene unclear. V was trimmed by 5 bases and J by 3 bases, leaving 8 bases between them. The CDR3 extends over 12 amino acids. Germline V gene lookup returns CDR1 MDHEN and CDR2 SYDVKM.

This sequence joins TRBV28 and TRBJ1-5; D gene uncertain. This CDR3 spans 15 amino acids. Deletions cut 6 bases from V and 3 bases from J, with 15 bases between. Germline CDR1 reads MDHEN; CDR2 reads SYDVKM. The CDR3 DNA sequence: TGTGCCAGCAGCCTAACATCAGGAAACAATCAGCCCCAGCATTTT. It encodes CASSLTSGNNQPQHF.

The chain uses TRBV27 and TRBJ2-2; weak D call: TRBD1 (6 bases). Germline lookup yields CDR1 MNHEY and CDR2 SMNVEV (reference sequence). CDR3 length: 14 residues. Trimming stripped 5 bases from V and 4 bases from J, with 11 bases between. The CDR3 nucleotides are TGTGCCAGCAGTCCTAACAGGGCCACCGGGGAGCTGTTTTTT. Its protein product is CASSPNRATGELFF.

The CDR3 is CASRHRGTLGTEAFF. For the CDR3, the DNA is TGCGCCAGCAGACACAGGGGGACCCTGGGCACTGAAGCTTTCTTT. V usage is TRBV4-1 and J usage is TRBJ1-1; 8 bases line up with TRBD1. The junction had 10 bases not matched to a gene; V was cut back by 6 bases and J by 4 bases. This CDR3 is built from 15 residues. Germline V gives CDR1 MGHRA, CDR2 YSYEKL.

The chain couples TRBV6-9 to TRBJ1-3; possible D gene TRBD1, 6 bases. Germline CDR1 reads MNHGY; CDR2 reads SVAAGI. The CDR3 has 17 residues. As DNA, the CDR3 is TGTGCGGGGACAAGACGTCTTTTCGGGGTCCGTGGAAACACCATATATTTT. This translates into CAGTRRLFGVRGNTIYF.

Here the CDR3 reads CASSLASRETQYF. The CDR3 nucleotides are TGTGCCAGCAGTTTAGCTAGCCGAGAGACCCAGTACTTC. The V gene is TRBV27, the J gene TRBJ2-5; D is possibly TRBD2 (5 bases). The CDR3 sequence is 13 residues long. V lost 2 bases to trimming and J lost 4 bases, with 8 bases between them. Per germline, CDR1 MNHEY and CDR2 SMNVEV (reference sequence).

This sequence joins TRBV7-7 and TRBJ1-4; no firm D call. This CDR3 contains 13 residues. V lost 4 bases to trimming and J lost 3 bases, with 6 bases between them. Germline V gene lookup returns CDR1 SSHAT and CDR2 FNYEAQ (reference sequence). The CDR3 here is CASSSGANEKLFF. The CDR3 DNA follows: TGTGCCAGCAGCTCCGGGGCTAATGAAAAACTGTTTTTT.

The chain recombines TRBV2 with TRBJ2-7, with D hard to call. This CDR3 comprises 15 residues. Trimming pared 2 bases from V and 0 bases from J, leaving 11 bases between. Germline V gene data show CDR1 as SNHLY and CDR2 as FYNNEI. The CDR3 spells CASSETPVSSYEQYF. CDR3 nucleotide sequence: TGTGCCAGCAGTGAAACCCCCGTGAGCTCCTACGAGCAGTACTTC.

This chain links TRBV28 with TRBJ2-7, with D uncertain. The V end lost 2 bases, the J end lost 0 bases, and 11 bases lay between the germline ends. Germline CDR1 and CDR2: MDHEN and SYDVKM. This CDR3 contains 15 residues. CDR3 nucleotide sequence: TGTGCCAGCAGTTTAAGAGGAGCGTACTCCTACGAGCAGTACTTC. This encodes CASSLRGAYSYEQYF.

The rearrangement links TRBV7-9 to TRBJ2-2; tentative D call: TRBD1 (5 bases). The length of the CDR3 is 17 residues. Trimming took 5 bases from V and 5 from J, leaving 21 bases between them. Germline lookup yields CDR1 SEHNR and CDR2 FQNEAQ (reference sequence). The CDR3 DNA sequence: TGTGCCAGCAGCGAAAGGGTCATGGGCAGACAGACCGGGGAGCTGTTTTTT. Its translation: CASSERVMGRQTGELFF. The complete variable domain, with remaining parts taken from reference TRBV7-9 and TRBJ2-2, reads DTGVSQNPRHKITKRGQNVTFRCDPISEHNRLYWYRQTLGQGPEFLTYFQNEAQLEKSRLLSDRFSAERPKGSFSTLEIQRTEQGDSAMYLCASSERVMGRQTGELFFGEGSRLTVL.

The chain recombines TRBV19 with TRBJ2-1, with 7 bases aligning to TRBD1. The CDR3 is made up of 15 amino acids. Germline loops: CDR1 LNHDA, CDR2 SQIVND (reference sequence). With 7 bases clipped from V and 1 base from J, the junction kept 7 bases outside the gene matches. Here the CDR3 reads CASTRSQGSYNEQFF. CDR3 nucleotides: TGTGCCAGTACGAGATCACAGGGGTCCTACAATGAGCAGTTCTTC.

The gene calls are TRBV4-1 and TRBJ2-7, with D tentatively TRBD1 (5 bases). The CDR3 runs to 14 residues. Trimming shortened V by 6 bases and J by 0 bases, and 12 bases separated the two germline ends. Germline V gene sequence: CDR1 MGHRA, CDR2 YSYEKL. The CDR3 sequence: CASRPQGSSYEQYF. Written as DNA, the CDR3 is TGCGCCAGCAGGCCGCAGGGATCCTCCTACGAGCAGTACTTC.